The rows below give T cell receptor beta chains drawn from one sample of a study of cytomegalovirus exposure and HLA in healthy donors. Generated by immunoSEQ multiplex PCR, the TCRdb table keeps only in-frame clones and is missing some. Of about 98,000 clones detected, less than 90% appear once; the ten largest clones hold 6.3%. The sequenced sample was PBMCs. Receptors originate from a man younger than 35 in good health and CMV-seropositive. CDR3s include the opening cysteine and the closing phenylalanine or tryptophan. Fields, in order: V gene, CDR3 length, clone size, D gene, J gene, CDR3 DNA, CDR3 protein. The D gene is left open where the match is weak. Clone size is stated in some rows and not others, as once, few, many or a class when expanded.

>TRBV9|15|.|TRBD2|TRBJ2-1
TGTGCCAGCAGCGTAGGTGCGGGAGCCTACAATGAGCAGTTCTTC
CASSVGAGAYNEQFF
>TRBV27|13|.|.|TRBJ2-1
TGTGCCAGCAGCCCGGGGAGTTACAATGAGCAGTTCTTC
CASSPGSYNEQFF
>TRBV6-1|15|once|TRBD2|TRBJ2-5
TGTGCCAGCAGTGTAGGTAGCGGGAGCCAAGAGACCCAGTACTTC
CASSVGSGSQETQYF
>TRBV4-2|17|few|TRBD2|TRBJ2-5
TGTGCCAGCAGCCAGAGTGACTGGGAGGGCCGATATGAGACCCAGTACTTC
CASSQSDWEGRYETQYF
>TRBV5-6|19|.|TRBD1|TRBJ2-2
TGTGCCAGCAGCTTGTTATCAGGGGGATTCCGTTCGAACACCGGGGAGCTGTTTTTT
CASSLLSGGFRSNTGELFF
>TRBV10-3|12|.|TRBD1|TRBJ1-1
TGTGCCATCAGCGGCGAGGGACAGAAAGCTTTCTTT
CAISGEGQKAFF
>TRBV7-3|18|.|TRBD2|TRBJ2-3
TGTGCCAGCAGCTTAGCGGCGGGGGGGCCCTCCGGCACAGATACGCAGTATTTT
CASSLAAGGPSGTDTQYF
>TRBV13|16|.|TRBD2|TRBJ2-1
TGTGCCAGCAGTCCCCGGGGTGTAGCGGGGGGGAATGAGCAGTTCTTC
CASSPRGVAGGNEQFF
>TRBV4-2|16|.|TRBD2|TRBJ2-3
TGTGCCAGCAGCCAAACAGCGGGATCAGTCACAGATACGCAGTATTTT
CASSQTAGSVTDTQYF
>TRBV7-2|13|.|.|TRBJ2-5
TGTGCCAGCAGCTTTTCCGTGCAAGAGACCCAGTACTTC
CASSFSVQETQYF
>TRBV7-2|15|.|TRBD2|TRBJ2-7
TGTGCCAGCAGCTTAGCTGCGGGAGGGTCCTACGAGCAGTACTTC
CASSLAAGGSYEQYF
>TRBV2|14|.|TRBD2|TRBJ2-5
TGTGCCAGCATTCCTAGCGGGAGTTTTGGGACCCAGTACTTC
CASIPSGSFGTQYF
>TRBV6-6|16|.|.|TRBJ2-2
TGTGCCAGCAGTTACTCGACAGGAAGGAACACCGGGGAGCTGTTTTTT
CASSYSTGRNTGELFF
>TRBV7-8|20|.|TRBD2|TRBJ2-1
TGTGCCAGCAGCGCCCGACTGGGACTAGCGGGAGGGCACGGGGGGGATGAGCAGTTCTTC
CASSARLGLAGGHGGDEQFF
>TRBV19|13|.|.|TRBJ2-2
TGTGCCAGTTCGCGGGGTAACACCGGGGAGCTGTTTTTT
CASSRGNTGELFF
>TRBV29-1|11|.|TRBD1|TRBJ1-3
TGCGCGATCAGGGGGGTAAACACCATATATTTT
CAIRGVNTIYF
>TRBV6-6|12|once|.|TRBJ2-5
TGTGCCAGCGGGGGGAGCAAAGAGACCCAGTACTTC
CASGGSKETQYF
>TRBV19|14|.|.|TRBJ1-5
TGTGCCAGTAGTCCCAGGGGAGGGAATCAGCCCCAGCATTTT
CASSPRGGNQPQHF
>TRBV19|13|.|.|TRBJ2-7
TGTGCCAGTAGAACGACAGGATCCTACGAGCAGTACTTC
CASRTTGSYEQYF
>TRBV4-2|17|.|TRBD1|TRBJ2-3
TGTGCCAGCAGCCAAGATATCGGACAGGGCTACACAGATACGCAGTATTTT
CASSQDIGQGYTDTQYF
>TRBV28|15|.|TRBD1|TRBJ1-5
TGTGCCAGCAAACCGGGACAGGGCGGCAATCAGCCCCAGCATTTT
CASKPGQGGNQPQHF
>TRBV18|16|.|.|TRBJ2-3
TGTGCCAGCTCCCCCTACGGCGCGGGGATGGCAGATACGCAGTATTTT
CASSPYGAGMADTQYF
>TRBV4-3|15|.|TRBD1|TRBJ2-7
TGCGCCAGCAGCCAAGAGGGACAGGGTTCCTACGAGCAGTACTTC
CASSQEGQGSYEQYF
>TRBV19|14|.|.|TRBJ1-1
TGTGCCAGTAAGGTGAGGGATATGAACACTGAAGCTTTCTTT
CASKVRDMNTEAFF
>TRBV6-1|16|.|.|TRBJ1-5
TGTGCCAGCAGTGAGGTTGGGGGCACAGCACGTCAGCCCCAGCATTTT
CASSEVGGTARQPQHF
>TRBV4-3|16|.|.|TRBJ1-3
TGCGCCAGCAGCCTCTCGGCGGGGGGCTCTGGAAACACCATATATTTT
CASSLSAGGSGNTIYF
>TRBV19|16|.|TRBD1|TRBJ1-5
TGTGCCAGTAGTATGGGGACAGGGAGGGCTAATGGGCCCCAGCATTTT
CASSMGTGRANGPQHF
>TRBV7-2|14|.|TRBD1|TRBJ2-7
TGTGCCAGCAGCCGGGACAGGGGGCGGGTCGAGCAGTACTTC
CASSRDRGRVEQYF
>TRBV14|15|.|.|TRBJ1-1
TGTGCCAGCAGCCATCAACAAATTTCCCTCGGGGAAGCTTTCTTT
CASSHQQISLGEAFF
>TRBV2|16|.|.|TRBJ2-6
TGTGCCAGCATGAAGGAGCGGGCATCTGGGGCCAACGTCCTGACTTTC
CASMKERASGANVLTF
>TRBV6-5|13|.|TRBD1|TRBJ2-7
TGTGCCAGCACCCGGACAGGGGGTAACGAGCAGTACTTC
CASTRTGGNEQYF
>TRBV19|13|.|.|TRBJ2-6
TGTGCCAGTAGTCCTCTCGGGGCCAACGTCCTGACTTTC
CASSPLGANVLTF
>TRBV11-3|18|once|TRBD1|TRBJ1-2
TGTGCCAGCAGCTTAGAGCAATCCGGGACAGGGGCTAACTATGGCTACACCTTC
CASSLEQSGTGANYGYTF
>TRBV4-2|14|.|.|TRBJ1-1
TGTGCCAGCAGCCAAGATCAAGGGGCCACTGAAGCTTTCTTT
CASSQDQGATEAFF
>TRBV9|16|.|.|TRBJ2-7
TGTGCCAGCAGCGTAGCTGGGGACCACAGGGTCCACGAGCAGTACTTC
CASSVAGDHRVHEQYF
>TRBV28|22|.|TRBD1|TRBJ2-2
TGTGCCAGCAGTTTATTTTTTGGGTTAGAACGTTGGGACAGAACGAACACCGGGGAGCTGTTTTTT
CASSLFFGLERWDRTNTGELFF
>TRBV7-9|16|.|TRBD1|TRBJ1-3
TGTGCCAGCAGCCCGAGACAGGGTAGCTCTGGAAACACCATATATTTT
CASSPRQGSSGNTIYF
>TRBV9|18|.|.|TRBJ2-2
TGTGCCAGCAGCGCATTCCTAGGGGTTTCCGCGAACACCGGGGAGCTGTTTTTT
CASSAFLGVSANTGELFF